A selection of T cell receptor beta chains follows, all from one sample in a study of T-cell reconstitution after alpha-beta-depleted transplantation in children. TCRdb called the PCR reads again in MiXCR, with one record for every CDR3 protein. Of 450,000 to 700,000 distinct CDR3 sequences in the sample, roughly a quarter were seen once. The sample was PBMCs, taken before TCRalphabeta/CD19-depleted stem cell transplant. These receptor sequences come from a boy younger than two with Wiskott-Aldrich syndrome, due to receive a stem cell transplant. CDR3s include the opening cysteine and the closing phenylalanine or tryptophan. Fields, in order: V gene, J gene, D gene, clone size, CDR3 protein, CDR3 DNA. D genes are given only for firm matches. Only some rows state a clone size, as once, few, many or a class for expanded clones.

TRBV5-5,TRBJ2-2,TRBD1,few,CASSNGQGRTGELFF,TGTGCCAGCAGTAACGGACAGGGAAGGACCGGGGAGCTGTTTTTT
TRBV6-1,TRBJ2-3,TRBD2,-,CAIGRLSTDTQYF,TGTGCCATCGGGAGGTTGAGTACAGATACGCAGTATTTT
TRBV15,TRBJ2-3,-,-,CATSSTTDTQYF,TGTGCCACCAGCAGTACCACAGATACGCAGTATTTT
TRBV20-1,TRBJ2-5,TRBD2,-,CSARDSGRETQYF,TGCAGTGCTAGAGATAGCGGGAGGGAGACCCAGTACTTC
TRBV7-6,TRBJ1-3,-,-,CASSPGPRPGNTIYF,TGTGCCAGCAGCCCGGGGCCTAGGCCCGGAAACACCATATATTTT
TRBV5-1,TRBJ1-4,-,many,CASSLGQLNEKLFF,TGCGCCAGCAGCTTGGGACAGCTTAATGAAAAACTGTTTTTT
TRBV24-1,TRBJ2-1,-,-,CATSPPGDQIYNEQFF,TGTGCCACCAGCCCTCCGGGAGATCAAATATACAATGAGCAGTTCTTC
TRBV19,TRBJ1-1,-,few,CASRSKTGKNTEAFF,TGTGCCAGTAGATCAAAAACAGGGAAGAACACTGAAGCTTTCTTT
TRBV7-2,TRBJ1-6,-,-,CASSFLTAISPLHF,TGTGCCAGCAGCTTCTTGACAGCGATTTCACCCCTCCACTTT
TRBV4-1,TRBJ1-3,-,few,CASSQVTGLSGNTIYF,TGCGCCAGCAGCCAAGTTACAGGGTTGTCTGGAAACACCATATATTTT
TRBV3-1,TRBJ1-1,-,-,CASSIRRNEAFF,TGTGCCAGCAGCATTAGACGGAATGAAGCTTTCTTT
TRBV5-5,TRBJ2-7,-,-,CASSLIFPIGDEQYF,TGTGCCAGCAGCTTGATTTTTCCCATTGGGGACGAGCAGTACTTC
TRBV24-1,TRBJ2-1,TRBD2,few,CATSDSIAGVYNEQFF,TGTGCCACCAGTGACAGTATAGCGGGAGTGTACAATGAGCAGTTCTTC
TRBV7-6,TRBJ2-1,-,-,CASSLATAEQFF,TGTGCCAGCAGCTTAGCGACCGCTGAGCAGTTCTTC
TRBV25-1,TRBJ2-1,-,-,CASSDLGDEQFF,TGTGCCAGCAGTGATCTCGGAGATGAGCAGTTCTTC
TRBV12-3/TRBV12-4,TRBJ2-3,-,-,CASSFEAGFTDTQYF,TGTGCCAGCAGTTTTGAGGCGGGATTCACAGATACGCAGTATTTT
TRBV10-3,TRBJ2-5,TRBD1,few,CAISESTGEETQYF,TGTGCCATCAGTGAATCGACAGGGGAAGAGACCCAGTACTTC
TRBV5-1,TRBJ2-3,TRBD2,many,CASSLAGGYGTDTQYF,TGCGCCAGCAGCTTGGCCGGGGGGTATGGAACAGATACGCAGTATTTT
TRBV5-1,TRBJ2-1,TRBD2,few,CASSFTSGRGGNEQFF,TGCGCCAGCAGCTTCACTAGCGGACGGGGGGGCAATGAGCAGTTCTTC
TRBV5-1,TRBJ1-1,-,many,CASSLVGMNTEAFF,TGTGCCAGCAGCTTAGTAGGTATGAACACTGAAGCTTTCTTT
TRBV4-1,TRBJ2-1,-,few,CASSQERAALGGEQFF,TGCGCCAGCAGCCAAGAACGCGCGGCCCTTGGGGGTGAGCAGTTCTTC
TRBV29-1,TRBJ1-1,-,many,CSVKAGYGNTEAFF,TGCAGCGTCAAAGCCGGGTACGGGAACACTGAAGCTTTCTTT
TRBV6-6,TRBJ2-7,-,-,CASGRGEEQYF,TGTGCCAGCGGCAGGGGAGAAGAGCAGTACTTC
TRBV5-1,TRBJ2-3,-,-,CASSLGLGPTDTQYF,TGCGCCAGCAGCTTGGGCCTTGGTCCCACAGATACGCAGTATTTT
TRBV19,TRBJ2-7,-,-,CASSMGGQTYEQYF,TGTGCCAGTAGTATGGGAGGCCAGACATACGAGCAGTACTTC
TRBV4-1,TRBJ2-7,TRBD1,-,CASRLKTGENYEQYF,TGCGCCAGCAGATTAAAAACAGGGGAGAACTACGAGCAGTACTTC
TRBV14,TRBJ2-7,TRBD1,few,CASSLRTGVPYEQYF,TGTGCCAGCAGCCTCCGGACAGGAGTTCCCTACGAGCAGTACTTC
TRBV3-1,TRBJ1-1,-,-,CASSQVVMGEPEAFF,TGTGCCAGCAGCCAAGTGGTTATGGGGGAACCTGAAGCTTTCTTT
TRBV5-1,TRBJ2-5,TRBD2,-,CASRASGLQETQYF,TGCGCCAGCAGGGCTAGCGGTCTCCAAGAGACCCAGTACTTC
TRBV7-2,TRBJ2-3,TRBD1,few,CASSLGTGFRTDTQYF,TGTGCCAGCAGCTTAGGGACAGGGTTTCGCACAGATACGCAGTATTTT
TRBV3-1,TRBJ2-1,TRBD2,many,CASSYSGSPYNEQFF,TGTGCCAGCAGTTATAGCGGGAGCCCTTACAATGAGCAGTTCTTC
TRBV15,TRBJ2-2,-,-,CATSRDRGAGELFF,TGTGCCACCAGCAGAGATCGTGGGGCCGGGGAGCTGTTTTTT
TRBV5-1,TRBJ2-1,-,once,CASSLDRTYNEQFF,TGCGCCAGCAGCTTGGACCGAACCTACAATGAGCAGTTCTTC
TRBV28,TRBJ1-5,TRBD1,-,CASSPVDRLNQPQHF,TGTGCCAGCAGTCCAGTGGACAGGCTCAATCAGCCCCAGCATTTT
TRBV10-3,TRBJ2-2,TRBD1,-,CAISESGLGTGITGELFF,TGTGCCATCAGTGAGTCAGGACTCGGGACAGGAATAACCGGGGAGCTGTTTTTT
TRBV5-1,TRBJ2-7,TRBD1,-,CASSLALTGQGAYEQYF,TGCGCCAGCAGCTTGGCCCTTACGGGACAGGGGGCCTACGAGCAGTACTTC
TRBV14,TRBJ1-1,-,-,CASSQSLGGYTEAFF,TGTGCCAGCAGCCAGAGCTTGGGGGGATACACTGAAGCTTTCTTT
TRBV5-1,TRBJ2-7,-,few,CASSLRERSEQYF,TGCGCCAGCAGCTTGCGGGAGAGATCCGAGCAGTACTTC
TRBV5-1,TRBJ1-5,-,-,CASRDADNQPQHF,TGCGCCAGCCGGGACGCAGACAATCAGCCCCAGCATTTT
TRBV6-1,TRBJ1-5,-,few,CASSEGWGIRSNQPQHF,TGTGCCAGCAGTGAAGGTTGGGGGATAAGGAGCAATCAGCCCCAGCATTTT
TRBV12-3/TRBV12-4,TRBJ2-2,TRBD2,once,CASSFPWTSGRHPTGELFF,TGTGCCAGCAGTTTTCCTTGGACTAGCGGGCGGCACCCCACCGGGGAGCTGTTTTTT
TRBV12-3/TRBV12-4,TRBJ1-5,TRBD1,few,CASSSDRGTQPQHF,TGTGCCAGCAGTAGTGACAGGGGTACTCAGCCCCAGCATTTT
TRBV10-3,TRBJ2-5,-,-,CAISGQGQETQYF,TGTGCCATCAGTGGGCAGGGCCAAGAGACCCAGTACTTC
TRBV7-2,TRBJ1-2,-,-,CASSHNTGTSHGYTF,TGTGCCAGCAGCCATAATACCGGGACAAGTCACGGCTACACCTTC
TRBV5-1,TRBJ2-1,TRBD1,-,CASSQMGQGNYNEQFF,TGCGCCAGCAGCCAAATGGGACAGGGGAACTACAATGAGCAGTTCTTC
TRBV7-9,TRBJ1-2,-,-,CASSLAGFRTF,TGTGCCAGCAGCCTAGCGGGATTTCGGACCTTC
TRBV27,TRBJ2-7,-,-,CASTVSKGTYSEQYF,TGTGCCAGCACCGTATCCAAGGGCACTTACTCCGAGCAGTACTTC
TRBV6-5,TRBJ2-7,TRBD2,few,CASSYLAGVYEQYF,TGTGCCAGCAGTTACCTGGCGGGAGTCTACGAGCAGTACTTC
TRBV7-2,TRBJ2-7,TRBD2,few,CASSFSGVSYEQYF,TGTGCCAGCAGCTTTAGCGGGGTCTCCTACGAGCAGTACTTC
TRBV20-1,TRBJ1-1,-,few,CSARKPYWNTEAFF,TGCAGTGCTAGAAAACCCTATTGGAACACTGAAGCTTTCTTT